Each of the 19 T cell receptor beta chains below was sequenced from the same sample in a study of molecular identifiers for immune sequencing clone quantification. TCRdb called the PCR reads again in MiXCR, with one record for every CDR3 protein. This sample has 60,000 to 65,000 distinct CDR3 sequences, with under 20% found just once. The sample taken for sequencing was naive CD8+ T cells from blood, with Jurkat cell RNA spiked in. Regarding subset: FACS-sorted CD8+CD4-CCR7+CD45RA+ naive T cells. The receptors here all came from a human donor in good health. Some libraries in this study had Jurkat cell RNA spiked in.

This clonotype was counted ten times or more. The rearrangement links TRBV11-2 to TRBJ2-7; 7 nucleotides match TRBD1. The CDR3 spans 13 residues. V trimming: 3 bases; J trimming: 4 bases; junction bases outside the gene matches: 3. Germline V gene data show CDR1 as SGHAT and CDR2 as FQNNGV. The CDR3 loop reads CASSFGTEYEQYF. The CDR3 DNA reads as TGTGCCAGCAGCTTCGGGACAGAATACGAGCAGTACTTC.

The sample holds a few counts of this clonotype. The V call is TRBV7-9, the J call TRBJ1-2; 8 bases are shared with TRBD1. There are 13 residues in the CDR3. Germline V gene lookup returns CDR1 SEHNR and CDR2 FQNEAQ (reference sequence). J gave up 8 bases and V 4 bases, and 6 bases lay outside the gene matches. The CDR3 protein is CASSSSGTGGYTF. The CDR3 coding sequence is TGTGCCAGCAGCTCCTCCGGGACAGGCGGCTACACCTTC.

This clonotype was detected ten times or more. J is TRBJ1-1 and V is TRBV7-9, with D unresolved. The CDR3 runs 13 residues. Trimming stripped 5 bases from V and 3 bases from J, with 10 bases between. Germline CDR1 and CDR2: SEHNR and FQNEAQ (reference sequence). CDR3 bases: TGTGCCAGCAGCCCACTCGGGTACACTGAAGCTTTCTTT. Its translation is CASSPLGYTEAFF.

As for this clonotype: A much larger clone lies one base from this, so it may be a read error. CDR3 in DNA: TGTGCCAGCAGTGACTCACCGGGGGATACGCAGCATTTT. Translated: CASSDSPGDTQHF. The J gene is TRBJ2-3, the V gene TRBV6-4; D possibly corresponds to TRBD1 (5 bases). The J call may be wrong; the DNA end is better matched by TRBJ1-5. Per the germline V gene, CDR1 is MRHNA and CDR2 is SNTAGT. This CDR3 spans 13 amino acids.

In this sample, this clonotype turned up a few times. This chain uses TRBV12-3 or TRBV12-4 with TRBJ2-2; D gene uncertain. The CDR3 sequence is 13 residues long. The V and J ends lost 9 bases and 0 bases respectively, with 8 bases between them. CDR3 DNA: TGTGCCAGTCGGACGTCGAACACCGGGGAGCTGTTTTTT. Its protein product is CASRTSNTGELFF.

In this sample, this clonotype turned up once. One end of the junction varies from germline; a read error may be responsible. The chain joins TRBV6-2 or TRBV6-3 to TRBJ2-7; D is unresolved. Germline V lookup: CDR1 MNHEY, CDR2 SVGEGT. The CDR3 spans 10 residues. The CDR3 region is CASGSYAQYF. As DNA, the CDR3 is TGTGCCAGCGGTTCCTACGCGCAGTACTTC.

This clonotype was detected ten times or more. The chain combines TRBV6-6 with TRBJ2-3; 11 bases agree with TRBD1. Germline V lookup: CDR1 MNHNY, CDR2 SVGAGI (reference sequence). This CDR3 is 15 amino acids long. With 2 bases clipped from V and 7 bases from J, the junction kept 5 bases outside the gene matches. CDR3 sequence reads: CASSYLGQGANTQYF. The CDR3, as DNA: TGTGCCAGCAGTTACCTTGGACAGGGGGCAAATACGCAGTATTTT.

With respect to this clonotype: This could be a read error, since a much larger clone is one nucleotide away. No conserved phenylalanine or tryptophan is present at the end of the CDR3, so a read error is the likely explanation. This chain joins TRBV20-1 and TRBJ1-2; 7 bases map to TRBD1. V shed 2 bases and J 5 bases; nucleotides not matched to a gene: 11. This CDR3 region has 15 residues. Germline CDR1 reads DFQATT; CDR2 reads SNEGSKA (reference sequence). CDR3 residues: CSARQYGQEIYGYTL. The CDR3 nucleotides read TGCAGTGCTAGACAGTATGGACAGGAGATATATGGCTACACCCTC.

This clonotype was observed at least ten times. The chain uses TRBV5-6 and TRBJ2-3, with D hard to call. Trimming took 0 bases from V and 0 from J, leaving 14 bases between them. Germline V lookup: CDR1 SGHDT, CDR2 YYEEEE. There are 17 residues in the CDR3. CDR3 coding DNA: TGTGCCAGCAGCTTGGGGACCCTAGTGACTAGCACAGATACGCAGTATTTT. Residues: CASSLGTLVTSTDTQYF.

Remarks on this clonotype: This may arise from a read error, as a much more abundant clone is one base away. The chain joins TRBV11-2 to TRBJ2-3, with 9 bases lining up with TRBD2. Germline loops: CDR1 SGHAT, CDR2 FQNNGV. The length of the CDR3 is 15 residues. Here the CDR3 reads CASSLLAGNTDAQYF. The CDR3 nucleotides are TGTGCCAGCAGCTTACTAGCGGGAAATACAGATGCGCAGTATTTT. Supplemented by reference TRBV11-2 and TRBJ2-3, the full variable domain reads EAGVAQSPRYKIIEKRQSVAFWCNPISGHATLYWYQQILGQGPKLLIQFQNNGVVDDSQLPKDRFSAERLKGVDSTLKIQPAKLEDSAVYLCASSLLAGNTDAQYFGPGTRLTVL.

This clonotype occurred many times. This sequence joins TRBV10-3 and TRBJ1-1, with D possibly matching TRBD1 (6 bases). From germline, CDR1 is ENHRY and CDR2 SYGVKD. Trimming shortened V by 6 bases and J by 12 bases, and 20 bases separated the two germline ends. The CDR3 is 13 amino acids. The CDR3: CAIRSQGLLVSFF. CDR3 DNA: TGTGCCATCAGGTCACAGGGTCTCCTGGTGTCTTTCTTT.

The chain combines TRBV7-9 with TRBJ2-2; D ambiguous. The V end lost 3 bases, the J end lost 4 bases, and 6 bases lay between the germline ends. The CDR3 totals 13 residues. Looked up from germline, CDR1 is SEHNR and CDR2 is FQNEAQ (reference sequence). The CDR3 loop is CASSFMVTGELFF. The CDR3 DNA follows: TGTGCCAGCAGCTTTATGGTCACCGGGGAGCTGTTTTTT.

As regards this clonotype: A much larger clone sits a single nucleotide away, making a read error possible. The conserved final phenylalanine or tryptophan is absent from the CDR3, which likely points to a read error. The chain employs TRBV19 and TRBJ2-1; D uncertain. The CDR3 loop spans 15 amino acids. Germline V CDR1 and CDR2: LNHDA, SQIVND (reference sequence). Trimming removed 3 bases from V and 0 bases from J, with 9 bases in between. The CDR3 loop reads CASSMRISSYNEQFL. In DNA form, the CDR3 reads TGTGCCAGTAGTATGAGGATAAGCTCCTACAATGAGCAGTTCCTC.

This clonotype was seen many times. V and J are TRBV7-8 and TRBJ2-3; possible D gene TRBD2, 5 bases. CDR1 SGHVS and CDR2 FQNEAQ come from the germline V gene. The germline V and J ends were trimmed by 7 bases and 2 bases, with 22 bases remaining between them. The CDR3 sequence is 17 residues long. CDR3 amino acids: CASTDPRGQGITDTQYF. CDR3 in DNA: TGTGCCAGCACCGACCCACGAGGGCAAGGCATCACAGATACGCAGTATTTT.

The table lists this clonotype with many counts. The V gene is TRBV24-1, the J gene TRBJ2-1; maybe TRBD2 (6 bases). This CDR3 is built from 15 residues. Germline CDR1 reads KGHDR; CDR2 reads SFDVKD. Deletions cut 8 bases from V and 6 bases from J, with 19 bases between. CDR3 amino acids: CATTPRGGATNEQFF. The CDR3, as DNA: TGTGCCACCACCCCTCGAGGCGGGGCTACCAATGAGCAGTTCTTC.

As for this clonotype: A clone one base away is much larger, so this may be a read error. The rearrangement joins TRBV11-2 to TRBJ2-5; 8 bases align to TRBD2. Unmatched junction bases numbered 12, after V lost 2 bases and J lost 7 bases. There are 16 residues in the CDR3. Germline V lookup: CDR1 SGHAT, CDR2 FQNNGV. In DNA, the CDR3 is TGTGCCAGCAGCTTACTGACAGCGGGAGTTATGGGGACCCAGTACTTC. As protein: CASSLLTAGVMGTQYF.

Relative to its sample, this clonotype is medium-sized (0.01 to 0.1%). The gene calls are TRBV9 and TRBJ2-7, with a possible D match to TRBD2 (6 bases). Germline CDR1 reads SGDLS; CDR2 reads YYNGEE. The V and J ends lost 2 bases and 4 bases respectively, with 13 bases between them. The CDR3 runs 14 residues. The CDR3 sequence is CASSVDGTGYEQYF. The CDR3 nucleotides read TGTGCCAGCAGCGTGGACGGGACTGGGTACGAGCAGTACTTC.

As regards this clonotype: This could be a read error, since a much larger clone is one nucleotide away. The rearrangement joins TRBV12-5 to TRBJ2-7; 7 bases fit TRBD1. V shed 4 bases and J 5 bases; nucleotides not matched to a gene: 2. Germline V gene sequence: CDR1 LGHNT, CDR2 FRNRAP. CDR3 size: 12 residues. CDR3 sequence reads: CASGWDSHEQYF. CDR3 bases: TGTGCTAGTGGTTGGGACAGTCACGAGCAGTACTTC.

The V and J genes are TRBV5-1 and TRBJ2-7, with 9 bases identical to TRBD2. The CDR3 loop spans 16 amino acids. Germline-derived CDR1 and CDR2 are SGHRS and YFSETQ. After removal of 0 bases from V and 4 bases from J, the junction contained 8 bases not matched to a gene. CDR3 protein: CASSLEGGRVLYEQYF. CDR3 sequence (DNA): TGCGCCAGCAGCTTGGAAGGCGGGAGGGTGCTTTACGAGCAGTACTTC.